These T cell receptor beta chains were read from a single sample in a study of T cell responses to AZD1222 COVID-19 vaccine. The assay was immunoSEQ multiplex PCR, and TCRdb's table has in-frame clones only and misses some. The sample yields about 140,000 clones, around 93% seen once. Sequences were derived from peripheral blood, sampled on day 0 of AZD1222 vaccination. These receptors were obtained from an adult in good health. Both conserved end residues are part of each CDR3. A D gene is named only where the DNA matches it firmly. Part of the rows lack a size; the others show once, few, many or a class for expanded clones.

V gene	D gene	J gene	clone size	CDR3 protein	CDR3 DNA
TRBV5-4	TRBD1	TRBJ2-7	-	CASSLRTGTDEQYF	TGTGCCAGCAGCTTGCGGACAGGGACCGACGAGCAGTACTTC
TRBV30	-	TRBJ2-1	-	CAWSQPGRWRRNEQFF	TGTGCCTGGAGTCAACCCGGAAGGTGGCGAAGGAATGAGCAGTTCTTC
TRBV6-5	-	TRBJ1-4	once	CASMNPREKLFF	TGTGCCAGCATGAATCCACGGGAAAAACTGTTTTTT
TRBV28	TRBD1	TRBJ1-2	-	CASSLTGGQGNYGYTF	TGTGCCAGCAGTTTAACGGGGGGACAGGGAAATTATGGCTACACCTTC
TRBV11-3	-	TRBJ2-3	once	CASSLAQGGTASTDTQYF	TGTGCCAGCAGCTTAGCACAGGGGGGGACAGCTAGCACAGATACGCAGTATTTT
TRBV9	-	TRBJ1-2	once	CASSPREGTLNHGYTF	TGTGCCAGCAGCCCGAGAGAGGGGACTCTAAATCATGGCTACACCTTC
TRBV3-1/TRBV3-2	-	TRBJ1-1	-	CASSQRMDTEAFF	TGTGCCAGCAGCCAGCGTATGGACACTGAAGCTTTCTTT
TRBV5-1	TRBD1	TRBJ1-5	-	CASSLEQGDDQPQHF	TGCGCCAGCAGCTTGGAACAGGGGGACGATCAGCCCCAGCATTTT
TRBV18	-	TRBJ1-1	once	CASFRDTRNTEAFF	TGTGCCAGTTTCCGGGACACGCGGAACACTGAAGCTTTCTTT
TRBV30	-	TRBJ1-5	-	CAWSPYSNQPQHF	TGTGCCTGGAGTCCATATAGCAATCAGCCCCAGCATTTT
TRBV6-2/TRBV6-3	-	TRBJ1-2	-	CASSPTGTNGYTF	TGTGCCAGCAGCCCCACAGGGACCAATGGCTACACCTTC
TRBV5-1	TRBD2	TRBJ2-1	once	CASSYGTNNEQFF	TGCGCCAGCAGCTACGGGACTAACAATGAGCAGTTCTTC
TRBV9	-	TRBJ2-1	-	CASSVAGEGSSYEQFF	TGTGCCAGCAGCGTAGCGGGGGAAGGGTCCTCCTATGAGCAGTTCTTC
TRBV7-9	-	TRBJ2-2	-	CASSLFSNTGELFF	TGTGCCAGCAGCTTATTCTCGAACACCGGGGAGCTGTTTTTT
TRBV9	-	TRBJ1-1	-	CASSVGGHSMGTEAFF	TGTGCCAGCAGCGTAGGGGGACACTCCATGGGGACTGAAGCTTTCTTT
TRBV20-1	TRBD1	TRBJ2-7	once	CSASGGQGVAEQYF	TGCAGTGCTAGTGGGGGACAGGGGGTGGCCGAGCAGTACTTC
TRBV4-3	TRBD1	TRBJ2-1	-	CASSQKPGQSSYNEQFF	TGCGCCAGCAGCCAAAAGCCGGGACAGAGCTCCTACAATGAGCAGTTCTTC
TRBV6-1	TRBD2	TRBJ2-2	-	CASSVIKLAGVTGELFF	TGTGCCAGCAGTGTCATAAAACTAGCGGGGGTCACCGGGGAGCTGTTTTTT
TRBV21-1	-	TRBJ1-1	-	CALTGSRNTEAFF	TGTGCCTTAACAGGGTCCCGGAACACTGAAGCTTTCTTT
TRBV27	-	TRBJ1-6	-	CASSRPNSPLHF	TGTGCCAGCAGCCGTCCCAATTCACCCCTCCACTTT
TRBV19	-	TRBJ1-4	-	CASSWRNEKLFF	TGTGCCAGTAGTTGGCGGAATGAAAAACTGTTTTTT
TRBV19	-	TRBJ1-1	once	CASKAAFLNTEAFF	TGTGCCAGTAAGGCAGCCTTCTTGAACACTGAAGCTTTCTTT
TRBV10-3	-	TRBJ1-2	-	CAISEGALLGYDYGYTF	TGTGCCATCAGTGAGGGGGCACTCCTTGGGTACGACTATGGCTACACCTTC
TRBV6-1	-	TRBJ2-5	-	CASSDEGSQETQYF	TGTGCCAGCAGTGACGAGGGTAGCCAAGAGACCCAGTACTTC
TRBV28	TRBD1	TRBJ1-6	-	CASRPGQGYSPLHF	TGTGCCAGCAGGCCGGGACAGGGTTATTCACCCCTCCACTTT
TRBV4-1	-	TRBJ1-3	-	CASSQEVSSGNTIYF	TGCGCCAGCAGCCAAGAGGTATCCTCTGGAAACACCATATATTTT
TRBV5-1	TRBD1	TRBJ1-1	-	CASSFSAGTGNTEAFF	TGCGCCAGCAGCTTTAGCGCCGGGACAGGTAACACTGAAGCTTTCTTT
TRBV7-8	-	TRBJ2-2	once	CASSLGLNPLAAGELFF	TGTGCCAGCAGCTTAGGGCTTAACCCCTTGGCGGCCGGGGAGCTGTTTTTT
TRBV3-1/TRBV3-2	-	TRBJ1-2	-	CASSRLGEYGYTF	TGTGCCAGCAGCCGATTAGGGGAGTATGGCTACACCTTC
TRBV3-1/TRBV3-2	TRBD1	TRBJ1-5	-	CASSQGQSRQPQHF	TGTGCCAGCAGCCAGGGACAGAGTCGTCAGCCCCAGCATTTT
TRBV3-1/TRBV3-2	TRBD1	TRBJ2-2	-	CASIHGWGQGFTGELFF	TGTGCCAGCATCCACGGTTGGGGACAGGGATTCACCGGGGAGCTGTTTTTT
TRBV30	-	TRBJ2-7	once	CAYDRLRYEQYF	TGTGCCTACGACAGGTTAAGGTACGAGCAGTACTTC
TRBV5-1	-	TRBJ2-7	-	CASSLGGPPSYEQYF	TGCGCCAGCAGCCTTGGGGGGCCACCCTCCTACGAGCAGTACTTC
TRBV9	-	TRBJ2-7	-	CASSFSGQSYEQYF	TGTGCCAGCAGCTTTTCCGGACAGTCCTACGAGCAGTACTTC
TRBV19	-	TRBJ1-1	-	CATRRGNTEAFF	TGTGCCACTCGACGGGGGAACACTGAAGCTTTCTTT
TRBV5-1	-	TRBJ1-1	-	CASRRQTDEAFF	TGCGCCAGCAGACGACAGACCGATGAAGCTTTCTTT
TRBV19	TRBD1	TRBJ1-2	-	CASSTWTGNYGYTF	TGTGCCAGTAGTACGTGGACAGGGAACTATGGCTACACCTTC
TRBV6-6	-	TRBJ1-1	-	CASFGYEGTEAFF	TGTGCCAGCTTTGGGTATGAGGGCACTGAAGCTTTCTTT
TRBV6-2/TRBV6-3	TRBD1	TRBJ1-1	-	CASSYRGQPNTEAFF	TGTGCCAGCAGTTACCGGGGACAGCCGAACACTGAAGCTTTCTTT
TRBV7-6	-	TRBJ1-2	-	CASSAQGGTYGYTF	TGTGCCAGCAGCGCACAGGGTGGTACCTATGGCTACACCTTC
TRBV6-5	-	TRBJ1-1	-	CASSYFPGANTEAFF	TGTGCCAGCAGTTATTTTCCAGGGGCAAACACTGAAGCTTTCTTT
TRBV29-1	-	TRBJ1-2	once	CSVTGSAGYTF	TGCAGCGTCACAGGGAGTGCTGGCTACACCTTC
TRBV29-1	TRBD1	TRBJ1-6	-	CSVRTGPNSPLHF	TGCAGCGTCCGGACAGGTCCTAATTCACCCCTCCACTTT
TRBV9	-	TRBJ1-2	-	CASSVGEGMSYGYTF	TGTGCCAGCAGCGTCGGGGAGGGAATGAGCTATGGCTACACCTTC
TRBV7-9	-	TRBJ2-1	-	CASLRYNEQFF	TGTGCCAGCCTTCGTTACAATGAGCAGTTCTTC
TRBV6-6	-	TRBJ1-6	-	CASSPQSSYNSPLHF	TGTGCCAGCAGTCCCCAGAGCTCCTATAATTCACCCCTCCACTTT
TRBV24-1	-	TRBJ2-3	once	CATSNGGAGTDTQYF	TGTGCCACCAGTAATGGTGGGGCAGGCACAGATACGCAGTATTTT
TRBV24-1	TRBD2	TRBJ2-3	-	CATSDLTGGAADTQYF	TGTGCCACCAGTGATTTAACCGGGGGGGCCGCAGATACGCAGTATTTT
TRBV5-6	-	TRBJ1-6	-	CASSSKVRGSSPLHF	TGTGCCAGCAGCTCAAAAGTTCGCGGGAGTTCACCCCTCCACTTT
TRBV30	-	TRBJ1-5	-	CAWSGQINQPQHF	TGTGCCTGGAGTGGACAGATCAATCAGCCCCAGCATTTT
TRBV6-1	-	TRBJ2-7	-	CASSEEHLSYEQYF	TGTGCCAGCAGTGAGGAACATCTTTCCTACGAGCAGTACTTC
TRBV30	TRBD2	TRBJ2-1	-	CAWMAGESYNEQFF	TGTGCCTGGATGGCGGGGGAGTCCTACAATGAGCAGTTCTTC
TRBV7-9	-	TRBJ1-4	-	CASALNEKLFF	TGTGCCAGCGCACTTAATGAAAAACTGTTTTTT
TRBV28	-	TRBJ1-2	-	CASSFGSPRLNYGYTF	TGTGCCAGCAGTTTTGGGTCCCCTCGATTGAACTATGGCTACACCTTC
TRBV23-1	-	TRBJ1-1	-	CASSQSDKSTEAFF	TGCGCCAGCAGTCAATCGGACAAGAGCACTGAAGCTTTCTTT
TRBV11-3	-	TRBJ1-2	-	CASSLGAGRGYTF	TGTGCCAGCAGCTTAGGTGCAGGGAGAGGCTACACCTTC
TRBV5-1	-	TRBJ2-2	-	CASTPTGTYTGELFF	TGCGCCAGCACCCCGACCGGGACCTACACCGGGGAGCTGTTTTTT